This T cell receptor (beta chain) was sequenced during a study of cytomegalovirus exposure and HLA in healthy donors. Study-level information: For the approximately 400 genotyped donors, approximately 83% fell within the Caucasian-associated ancestry cluster.

The PCR ran on 60 Vbeta and 13 Jbeta primers. Libraries were prepared by immunoSEQ multiplex PCR; TCRdb keeps only in-frame clonotypes and omits some of them. The table includes around 300,000 clones, approximately 70% detected once. Study-wide results and limits: Usually a TCR sequence was rare, but some public TCRs were found in many donors.

Comments on this clone: Its cognate antigen is unknown.

This CDR3 region has 14 residues. Trimming took 2 bases from V and 3 from J; bases not matched to a gene: 4. In germline, CDR1 is SEHNR, CDR2 FQNEAQ (reference sequence). What was sequenced was PBMCs. The TCR originated in a female donor in good health and CMV-seronegative. The chain couples TRBV7-9 to TRBJ2-7; 7 bases match TRBD1. The CDR3 reads CASSLNQGDYEQYF. The CDR3 coding sequence is TGTGCCAGCAGCTTAAACCAGGGGGACTACGAGCAGTACTTC.